The text below deals with one T cell receptor beta chain. This clone's antigen is unknown. Given a much more abundant clone one base away, this may be a read error. These data come from a study of T cells in Graves' hyperthyroidism and ophthalmopathy (dated by TCRdb to the late 2010s). In terms of the full investigation: Peripheral blood samples were taken at the time of initial diagnosis, prior to any treatment. The 100 discovery patients were randomly split 7:3 into training and test sets. TCR Vbeta CDR3 sequencing of roughly 140 peripheral blood samples (over 40 ophthalmopathy, 70 to 85 hyperthyroidism and around 17 progressor patients) is reported in the paper. Following sampling, methimazole starting at 30 mg daily was given to hyperthyroidism patients, and high-dose intravenous methylprednisolone was given to ophthalmopathy patients. To identify TCR V-J signatures that set the groups apart, the researchers used a discovery cohort of more than 95 patients, made up of 40 to 45 with Graves' ophthalmopathy and 57 with stable Graves' hyperthyroidism. In addition, the study compared T-cell repertoires in thyroid tissue and in blood from 6 or 7 Graves' hyperthyroidism patients. An independent validation cohort of around 19 hyperthyroidism patients and about 16 patients who later progressed to ophthalmopathy tested prospective prediction of ophthalmopathy. Paper-wide results and their limitations: Most expanded thyroid clonotypes (frequency above 0.001) were also detected in blood, a finding suggesting that blood repertoires may reflect thyroid immune responses. A model built on a 13 V-J signature distinguished ophthalmopathy from stable hyperthyroidism, reaching approximately 89% sensitivity and approximately 81% specificity in cross-validation and 80%/75% in testing. Sample size was not statistically predetermined, and blinding of investigators to group allocation was not performed. During validation, the model predicted progression to ophthalmopathy a median of around 6 months ahead of onset, with almost 71% sensitivity and around 72% specificity.

The CDR3, cysteine through phenylalanine, is 13 amino acids long. The read is trimmed to its CDR3 DNA, 39 bases read in frame from base 1. Stable Graves' hyperthyroidism was defined as the absence of progression to ophthalmopathy over 18 months of follow-up. Hyperthyroidism patients were newly diagnosed, had a disease duration of under 2 months, and were aged 18 to 65 years. Any patient with an uncontrolled infection, another autoimmune disease, pregnancy or lactation was excluded. Clinical symptoms, serum thyroxine and TRAb, thyroid ultrasound, and orbital computed tomography formed the basis for the diagnoses. PBMCs were separated from 8 to 10 ml of fresh peripheral blood using Ficoll-Paque density gradient centrifugation. Total RNA was extracted with Trizol reagent, and quality was checked on an Agilent 2100 Bioanalyzer. The TCR beta CDR3 regions were amplified from RNA transcripts. The first round of RT-PCR for the TCR CDR3 was performed with the HTBI primer set and the Qiagen OneStep RT-PCR kit. Libraries were constructed in a second round of multiplex PCR, after which size selection and purification were carried out. Sequencing of the libraries was done on an Illumina HiSeq2000 using paired-end 100 bp reads. Under the source paper's analysis protocol: SOAPnuke was used to process the raw data, with reads discarded if the reads contained adapters or uncalled bases, had a mean Phred below 15, or lacked an exact constant-primer or identifier match. COPE v1.2.5 was used to merge high-quality paired reads, and clonotypes were defined as unique nucleotide sequences. Clonotypes were aligned to IMGT TRBV, TRBD and TRBJ reference segments using MiTCR v1.1. Analysis was restricted to V-J combinations with a frequency above 0.0001, which covered 98% to 99.2% of repertoires. The TCS score was defined as F50 (clonal expansion) divided by E x V (chaos), with BLOSUM62-based TCRdist calculated between CDR3 peptides within each V-J. Welch's t-statistics and random forest reduced fewer than 550 V-J features to fewer than 15, which were used in a naive Bayes classifier (R e1071). TCRdb took the public reads, trimmed them with fastp at Q25, ran MiXCR for clone calling and kept in-frame beta chains. Here each entry gathers all rows of one CDR3 protein and keeps the most common genes and DNA. TCRdb, rather than the study authors, made the V and J calls. Across this sample there are 340,000 or so distinct CDR3 sequences, with around a sixth seen only once. Jointly, the top ten make up roughly 33% of the sample.

The chain uses TRBV12-3 or TRBV12-4 and TRBJ1-3, with a tentative D gene TRBD1 over 5 matching bases. The clonotype comes from a young man with Graves' hyperthyroidism. The specimen was blood. In nucleotide form, the sequence is TGTGCCAGCATCACCTGGGGGGGAACCACCATATATTTT. It translates as CASITWGGTTIYF.